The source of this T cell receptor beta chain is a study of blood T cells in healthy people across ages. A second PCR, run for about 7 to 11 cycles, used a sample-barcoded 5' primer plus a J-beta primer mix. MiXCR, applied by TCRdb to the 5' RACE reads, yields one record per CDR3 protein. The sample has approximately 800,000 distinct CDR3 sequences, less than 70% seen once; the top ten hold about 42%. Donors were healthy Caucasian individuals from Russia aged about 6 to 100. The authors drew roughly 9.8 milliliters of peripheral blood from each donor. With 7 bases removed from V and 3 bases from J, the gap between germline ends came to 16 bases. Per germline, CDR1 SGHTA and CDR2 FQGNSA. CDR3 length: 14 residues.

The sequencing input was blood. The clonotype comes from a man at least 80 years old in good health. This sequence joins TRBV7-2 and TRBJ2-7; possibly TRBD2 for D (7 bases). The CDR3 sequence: CASTGGLAVYEQYF. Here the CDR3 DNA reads TGTGCCAGCACGGGGGGCCTAGCGGTCTACGAGCAGTACTTC.